This TCR beta chain emerged from a study of liver allograft versus peripheral blood T cells. At the level of the study: Transplanted livers and recipients' peripheral blood had their T cell receptor repertoires compared.

Broader study findings: It was reported that the T cell receptor repertoires found inside liver allografts differed from those that were detected in peripheral blood.

MiXCR, applied by TCRdb to the reads, yields one record per CDR3 protein. The sample contains about 12,000 distinct CDR3 sequences, about 26% of which appear only once. A word on this clonotype: Its cognate antigen is unknown.

V was clipped by 5 bases and J by 1 base; unmatched bases: 4. The CDR3 length is 15 residues. The source of this sequence is a human patient who had a liver transplant. Some T cells may trace back to the graft donor. V and J are TRBV12-3 or TRBV12-4 and TRBJ2-1, with 8 bases identical to TRBD1. The CDR3 region is CASSPTGGSYNEQFF. The CDR3 coding sequence is TGTGCCAGCAGTCCCACAGGGGGTTCCTACAATGAGCAGTTCTTC.